The text below deals with one T cell receptor (beta chain). The record originates from a study of T cell changes during pregnancy in multiple sclerosis. Method: immunoSEQ multiplex PCR; TCRdb's copy keeps in-frame clones and lacks some. The table has roughly 40,000 clones, around 92% seen once. The length of the CDR3 is 15 residues. CDR1 SNHLY and CDR2 FYNNEI come from the germline V gene. The V end was cut by 6 bases, the J end by 2 bases, with 11 bases between. This TCR derives from a female donor in good health, enrolled as a control in a pregnancy study. The V call is TRBV2, the J call TRBJ1-6; D is unresolved. This specimen was CD4+ T cells from peripheral blood mononuclear cells, taken after pregnancy. CDR3 region: CASRLEGTYNSPLHF. For the CDR3, the DNA is TGTGCCAGCAGACTGGAGGGAACCTATAATTCACCCCTCCACTTT.